This TCR beta chain was retrieved from a study of T cells in Graves' hyperthyroidism and ophthalmopathy. Across the study: Initial diagnosis, before any treatment, was when peripheral blood was collected. Findings of the study overall: Blood samples included most of the expanded thyroid clonotypes exceeding 0.001.

CDR1 is MNHEY and CDR2 is SMNVEV in the germline V gene (reference sequence). This CDR3 contains 14 residues. V lost 2 bases and J lost 2, with 10 bases in between. Authors of the study amplified TCR beta CDR3 regions from RNA transcripts. A set of HTBI primers served as the primers for a first-round RT-PCR of the TCR CDR3. From the multiplex PCR reads, TCRdb called clonotypes with MiXCR, one entry per CDR3 protein. This table has approximately 270,000 distinct CDR3 sequences, about 14% appearing once. Exclusion criteria comprised uncontrolled infection, other autoimmune disease, pregnancy or lactation. The PBMCs had their origin in roughly 9.8 ml of fresh peripheral blood. This clonotype was picked up many times. Antigen specificity is unknown.

The chain uses TRBV27 and TRBJ2-7; no clear D gene. Sequenced material: blood. This sequence originates from a woman aged 40-49 years with Graves' hyperthyroidism that later progressed to Graves' ophthalmopathy. For the CDR3, the DNA is TGTGCCAGCAGTTTAAACGGTGCGGCCTACGAGCAGTACTTC. Translation gives CASSLNGAAYEQYF.